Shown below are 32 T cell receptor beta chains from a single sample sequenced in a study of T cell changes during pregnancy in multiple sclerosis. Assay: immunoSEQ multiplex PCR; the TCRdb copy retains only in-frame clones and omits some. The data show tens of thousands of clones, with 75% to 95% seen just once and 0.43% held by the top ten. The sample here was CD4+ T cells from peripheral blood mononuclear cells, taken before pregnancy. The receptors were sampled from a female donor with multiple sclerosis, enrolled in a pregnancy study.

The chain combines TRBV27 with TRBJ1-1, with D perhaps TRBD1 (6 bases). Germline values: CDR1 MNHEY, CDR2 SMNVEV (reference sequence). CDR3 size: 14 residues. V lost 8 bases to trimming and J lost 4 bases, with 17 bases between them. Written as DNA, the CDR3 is TGTGCCAGCCGTACCCATACACAGGGCACTGAAGCTTTCTTT. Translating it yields CASRTHTQGTEAFF.

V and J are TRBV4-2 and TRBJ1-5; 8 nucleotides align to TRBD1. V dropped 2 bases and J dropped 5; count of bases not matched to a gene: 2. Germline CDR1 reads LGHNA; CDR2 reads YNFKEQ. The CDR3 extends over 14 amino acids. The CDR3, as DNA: TGTGCCAGCAGCCAACAGGGGGCTTATCAGCCCCAGCATTTT. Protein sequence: CASSQQGAYQPQHF.

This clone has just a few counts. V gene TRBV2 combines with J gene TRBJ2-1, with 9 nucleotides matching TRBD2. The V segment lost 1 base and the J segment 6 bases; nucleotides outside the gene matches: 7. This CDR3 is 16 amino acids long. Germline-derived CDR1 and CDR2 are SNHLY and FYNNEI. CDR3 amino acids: CASSEGRSGGFNEQFF. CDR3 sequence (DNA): TGTGCCAGCAGTGAAGGTCGGAGCGGGGGGTTCAATGAGCAGTTCTTC.

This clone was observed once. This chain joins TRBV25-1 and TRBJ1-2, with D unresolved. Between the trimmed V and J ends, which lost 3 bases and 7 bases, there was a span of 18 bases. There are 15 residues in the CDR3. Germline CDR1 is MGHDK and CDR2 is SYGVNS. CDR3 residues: CASSDHFGQMGGYTF. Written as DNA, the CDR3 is TGTGCCAGCAGTGACCATTTTGGGCAGATGGGTGGCTACACCTTC.

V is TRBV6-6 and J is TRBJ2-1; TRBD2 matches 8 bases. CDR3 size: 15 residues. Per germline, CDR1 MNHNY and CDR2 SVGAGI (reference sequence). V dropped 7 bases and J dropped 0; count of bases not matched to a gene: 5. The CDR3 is CASTERGGSYNEQFF. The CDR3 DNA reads TGTGCCAGCACAGAACGGGGGGGCTCCTACAATGAGCAGTTCTTC.

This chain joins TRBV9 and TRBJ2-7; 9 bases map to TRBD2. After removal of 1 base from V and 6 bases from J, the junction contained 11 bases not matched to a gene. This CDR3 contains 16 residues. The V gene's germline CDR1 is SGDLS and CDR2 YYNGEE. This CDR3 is CASSVWASGNGLEQYF. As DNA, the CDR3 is TGTGCCAGCAGCGTATGGGCTAGCGGGAACGGGCTCGAGCAGTACTTC.

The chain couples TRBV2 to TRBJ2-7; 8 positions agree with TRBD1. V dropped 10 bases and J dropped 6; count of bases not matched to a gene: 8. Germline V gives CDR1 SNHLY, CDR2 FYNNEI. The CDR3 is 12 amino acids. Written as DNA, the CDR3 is TGTGCCACGCAGATAACAGGGGGCGAGCAGTACTTC. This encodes CATQITGGEQYF.

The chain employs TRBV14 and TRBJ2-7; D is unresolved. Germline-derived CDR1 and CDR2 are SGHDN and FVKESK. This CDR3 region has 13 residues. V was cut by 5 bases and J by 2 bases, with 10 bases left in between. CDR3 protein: CASSTQAPYEQYF. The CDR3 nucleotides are TGTGCCAGCAGCACCCAAGCCCCCTACGAGCAGTACTTC.

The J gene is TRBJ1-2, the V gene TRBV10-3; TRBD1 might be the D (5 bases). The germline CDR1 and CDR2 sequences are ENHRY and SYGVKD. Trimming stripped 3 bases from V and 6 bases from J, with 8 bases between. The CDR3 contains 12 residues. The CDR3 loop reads CAISDRGDGYTF. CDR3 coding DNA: TGTGCCATCAGTGATAGGGGCGATGGCTACACCTTC.

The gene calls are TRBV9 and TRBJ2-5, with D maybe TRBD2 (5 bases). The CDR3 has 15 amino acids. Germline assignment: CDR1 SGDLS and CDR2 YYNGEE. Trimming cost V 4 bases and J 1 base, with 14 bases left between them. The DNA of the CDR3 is TGTGCCAGCAGCCCCAGCGGAGTTTTCCAAGAGACCCAGTACTTC. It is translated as CASSPSGVFQETQYF. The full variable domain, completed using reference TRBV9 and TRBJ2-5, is DSGVTQTPKHLITATGQRVTLRCSPRSGDLSVYWYQQSLDQGLQFLIQYYNGEERAKGNILERFSAQQFPDLHSELNLSSLELGDSALYFCASSPSGVFQETQYFGPGTRLLVL.

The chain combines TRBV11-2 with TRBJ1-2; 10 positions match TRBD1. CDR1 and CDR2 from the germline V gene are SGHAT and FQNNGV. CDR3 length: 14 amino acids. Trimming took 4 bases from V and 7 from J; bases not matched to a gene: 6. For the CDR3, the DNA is TGTGCCAGCAGCTCGAGACAGGGGGCAGGTGGCTACACCTTC. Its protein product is CASSSRQGAGGYTF.

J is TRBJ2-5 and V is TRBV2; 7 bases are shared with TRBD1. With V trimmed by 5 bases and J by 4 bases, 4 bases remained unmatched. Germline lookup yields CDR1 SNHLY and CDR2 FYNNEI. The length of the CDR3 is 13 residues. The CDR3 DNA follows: TGTGCCAGCAGTCGACAGGGCGGAGAGACCCAGTACTTC. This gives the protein CASSRQGGETQYF.

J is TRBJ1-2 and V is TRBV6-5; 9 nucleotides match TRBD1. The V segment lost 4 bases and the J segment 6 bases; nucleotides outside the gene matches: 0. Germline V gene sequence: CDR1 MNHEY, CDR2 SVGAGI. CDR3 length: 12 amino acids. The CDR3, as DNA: TGTGCCAGCAGTTGGACAGGGGATGGCTACACCTTC. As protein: CASSWTGDGYTF.

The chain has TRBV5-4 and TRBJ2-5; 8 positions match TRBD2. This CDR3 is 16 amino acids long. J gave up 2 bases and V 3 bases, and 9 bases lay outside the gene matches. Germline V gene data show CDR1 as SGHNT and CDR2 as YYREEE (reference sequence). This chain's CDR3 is CASSSPPVAGQETQYF. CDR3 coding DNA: TGTGCCAGCAGCTCCCCCCCGGTAGCGGGACAAGAGACCCAGTACTTC.

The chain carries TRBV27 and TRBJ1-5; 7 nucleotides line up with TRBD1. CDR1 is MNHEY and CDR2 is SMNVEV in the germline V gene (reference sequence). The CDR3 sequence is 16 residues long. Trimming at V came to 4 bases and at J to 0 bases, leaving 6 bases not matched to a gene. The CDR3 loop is CASSSRGQHSNQPQHF. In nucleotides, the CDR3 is TGTGCCAGCAGTTCACGGGGACAGCATAGCAATCAGCCCCAGCATTTT.

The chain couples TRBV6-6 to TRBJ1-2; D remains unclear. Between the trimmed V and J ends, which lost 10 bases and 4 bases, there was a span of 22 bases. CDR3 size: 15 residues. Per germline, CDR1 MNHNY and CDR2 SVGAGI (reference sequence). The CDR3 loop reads CATSMLESFGYGYTF. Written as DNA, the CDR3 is TGTGCCACCAGCATGTTGGAGTCTTTCGGCTATGGCTACACCTTC.

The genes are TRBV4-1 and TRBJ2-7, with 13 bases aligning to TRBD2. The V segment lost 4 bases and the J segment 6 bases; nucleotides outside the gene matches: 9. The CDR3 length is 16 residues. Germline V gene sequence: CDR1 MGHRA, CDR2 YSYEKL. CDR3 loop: CASSLRTSGSFSEQYF. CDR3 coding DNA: TGCGCCAGCAGCCTCCGGACTAGCGGGAGTTTTAGCGAGCAGTACTTC.

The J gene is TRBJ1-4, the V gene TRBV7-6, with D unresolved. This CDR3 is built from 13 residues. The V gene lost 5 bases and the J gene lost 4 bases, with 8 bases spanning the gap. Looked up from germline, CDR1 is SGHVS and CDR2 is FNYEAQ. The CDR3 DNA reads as TGTGCCAGCAGCACTAATATTAATGAAAAACTGTTTTTT. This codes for CASSTNINEKLFF.

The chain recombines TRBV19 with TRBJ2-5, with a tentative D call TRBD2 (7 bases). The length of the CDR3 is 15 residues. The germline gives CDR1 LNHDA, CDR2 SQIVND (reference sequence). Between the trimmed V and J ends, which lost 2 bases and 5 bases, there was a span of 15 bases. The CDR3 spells CASSILGAGAETQYF. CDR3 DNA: TGTGCCAGTAGTATATTGGGGGCGGGAGCGGAGACCCAGTACTTC.

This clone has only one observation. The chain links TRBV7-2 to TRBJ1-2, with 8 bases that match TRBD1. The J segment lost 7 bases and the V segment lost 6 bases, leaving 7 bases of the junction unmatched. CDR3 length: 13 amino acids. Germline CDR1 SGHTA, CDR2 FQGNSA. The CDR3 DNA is TGTGCCAGCAGAGTGACAGGGGCGTTTGGCTACACCTTC. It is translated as CASRVTGAFGYTF.

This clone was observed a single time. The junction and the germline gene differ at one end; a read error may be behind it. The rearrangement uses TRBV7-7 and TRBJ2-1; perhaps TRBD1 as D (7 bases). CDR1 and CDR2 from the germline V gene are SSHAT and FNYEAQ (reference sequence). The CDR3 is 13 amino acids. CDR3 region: CASSSQGGNEQFF. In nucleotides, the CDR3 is TGTGCTAGCAGCTCTCAGGGGGGCAATGAGCAGTTCTTC. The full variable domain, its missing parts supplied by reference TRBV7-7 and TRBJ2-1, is GAGVSQSPRYKVTKRGQDVTLRCDPISSHATLYWYQQALGQGPEFLTYFNYEAQPDKSGLPSDRFSAERPEGSISTLTIQRTEQRDSAMYRCASSSQGGNEQFFGPGTRLTVL.

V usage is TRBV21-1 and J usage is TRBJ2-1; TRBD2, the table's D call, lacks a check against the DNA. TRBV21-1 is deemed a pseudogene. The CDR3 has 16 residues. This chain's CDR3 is CASSAIEREIYNEQFF. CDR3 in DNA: TGTGCCAGCAGCGCCATTGAGCGGGAGATCTACAATGAGCAGTTCTTC.

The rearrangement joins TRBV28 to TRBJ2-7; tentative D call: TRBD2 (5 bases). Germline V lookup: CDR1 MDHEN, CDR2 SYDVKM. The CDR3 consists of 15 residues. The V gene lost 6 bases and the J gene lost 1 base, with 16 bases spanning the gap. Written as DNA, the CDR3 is TGTGCCAGCAGGAAAAACGGAGGAAGGTCCTACGAGCAGTACTTC. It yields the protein CASRKNGGRSYEQYF.

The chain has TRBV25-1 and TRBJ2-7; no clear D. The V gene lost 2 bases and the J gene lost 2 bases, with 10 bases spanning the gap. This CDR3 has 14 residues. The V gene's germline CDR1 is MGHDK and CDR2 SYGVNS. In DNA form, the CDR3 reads TGTGCCAGCAGTGAACTCGACAACACCTACGAGCAGTACTTC. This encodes CASSELDNTYEQYF.

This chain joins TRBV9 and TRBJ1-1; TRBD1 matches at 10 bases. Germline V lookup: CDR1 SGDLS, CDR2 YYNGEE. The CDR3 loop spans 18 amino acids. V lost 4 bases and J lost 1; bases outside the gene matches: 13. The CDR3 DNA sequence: TGTGCCAGCAGCCTGAATCCGGGACAGGGGCGAACGAACACTGAAGCTTTCTTT. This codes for CASSLNPGQGRTNTEAFF.

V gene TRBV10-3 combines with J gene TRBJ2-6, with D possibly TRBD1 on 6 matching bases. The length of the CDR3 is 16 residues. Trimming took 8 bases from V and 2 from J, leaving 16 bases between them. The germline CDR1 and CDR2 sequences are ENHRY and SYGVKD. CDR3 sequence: CAIGTDRITGANVLTF. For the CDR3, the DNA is TGTGCCATCGGTACGGACAGAATCACTGGGGCCAACGTCCTGACTTTC.

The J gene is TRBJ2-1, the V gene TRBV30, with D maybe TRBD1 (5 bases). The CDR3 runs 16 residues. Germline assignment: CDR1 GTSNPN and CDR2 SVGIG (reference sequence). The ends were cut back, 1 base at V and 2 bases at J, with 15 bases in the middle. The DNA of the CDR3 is TGTGCCTGGAGTGCTGACAGCCCCCTCGCCTACAATGAGCAGTTCTTC. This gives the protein CAWSADSPLAYNEQFF.

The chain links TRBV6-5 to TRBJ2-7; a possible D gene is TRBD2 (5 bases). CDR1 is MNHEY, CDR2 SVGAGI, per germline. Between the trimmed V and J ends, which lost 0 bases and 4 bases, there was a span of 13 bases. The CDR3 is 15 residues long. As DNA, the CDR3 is TGTGCCAGCAGTTACTCGTTAAGTGGGGAGTACGAGCAGTACTTC. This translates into CASSYSLSGEYEQYF.

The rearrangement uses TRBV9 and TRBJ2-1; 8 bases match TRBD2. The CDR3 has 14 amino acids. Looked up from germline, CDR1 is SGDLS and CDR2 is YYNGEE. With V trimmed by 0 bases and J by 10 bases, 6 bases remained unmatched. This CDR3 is CASSVEPVAGEQFF. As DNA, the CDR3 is TGTGCCAGCAGCGTAGAGCCGGTAGCGGGAGAGCAGTTCTTC.

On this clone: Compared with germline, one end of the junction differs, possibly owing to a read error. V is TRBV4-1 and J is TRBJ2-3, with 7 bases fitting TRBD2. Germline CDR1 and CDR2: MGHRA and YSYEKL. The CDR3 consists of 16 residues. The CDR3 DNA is TGCGCCAGCAGCCAAGATGCGGGGACTATCACAGTTACGCAGTATTTT. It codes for CASSQDAGTITVTQYF.

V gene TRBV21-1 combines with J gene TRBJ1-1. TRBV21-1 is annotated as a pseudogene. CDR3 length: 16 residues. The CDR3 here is CASSRDVYRGLAEAFF. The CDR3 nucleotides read TGTGCCAGCAGCAGAGATGTGTATCGGGGGTTGGCTGAAGCTTTCTTT.

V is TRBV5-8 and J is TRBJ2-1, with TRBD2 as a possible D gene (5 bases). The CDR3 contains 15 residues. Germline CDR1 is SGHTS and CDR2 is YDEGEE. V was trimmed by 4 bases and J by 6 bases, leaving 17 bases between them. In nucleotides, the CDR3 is TGTGCCAGCAGCCTGGGTGACACACGGGGCAATGAGCAGTTCTTC. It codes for CASSLGDTRGNEQFF. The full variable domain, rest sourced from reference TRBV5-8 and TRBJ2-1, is EAGVTQSPTHLIKTRGQQATLRCSPISGHTSVYWYQQALGLGLQFLLWYDEGEERNRGNFPPRFSGRQFPNYSSELNVNALELEDSALYLCASSLGDTRGNEQFFGPGTRLTVL.